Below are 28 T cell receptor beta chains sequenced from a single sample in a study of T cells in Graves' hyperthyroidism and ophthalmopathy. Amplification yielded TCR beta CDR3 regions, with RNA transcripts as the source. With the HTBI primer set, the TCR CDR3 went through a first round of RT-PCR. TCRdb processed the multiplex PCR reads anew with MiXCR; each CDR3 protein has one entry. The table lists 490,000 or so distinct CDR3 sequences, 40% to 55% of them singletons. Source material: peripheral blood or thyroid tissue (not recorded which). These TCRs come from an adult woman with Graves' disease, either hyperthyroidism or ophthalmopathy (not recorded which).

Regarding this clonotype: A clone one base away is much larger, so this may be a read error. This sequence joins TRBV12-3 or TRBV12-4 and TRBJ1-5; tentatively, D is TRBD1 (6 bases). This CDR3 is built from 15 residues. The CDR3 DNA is TGTGCCAGCAGAGAGGGGGGTGGTAGCAATCAGCCCCGGCATTTT. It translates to CASREGGGSNQPRHF.

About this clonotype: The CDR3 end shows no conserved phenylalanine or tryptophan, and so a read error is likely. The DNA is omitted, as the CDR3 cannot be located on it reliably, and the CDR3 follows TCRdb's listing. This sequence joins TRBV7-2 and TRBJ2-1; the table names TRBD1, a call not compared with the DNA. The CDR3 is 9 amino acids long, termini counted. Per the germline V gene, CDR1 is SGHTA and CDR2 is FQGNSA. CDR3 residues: CASSLMGTT.

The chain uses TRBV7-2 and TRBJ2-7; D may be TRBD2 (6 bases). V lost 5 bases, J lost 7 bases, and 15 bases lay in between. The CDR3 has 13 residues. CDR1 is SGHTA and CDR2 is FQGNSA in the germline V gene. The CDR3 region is CASSGGTGLEQYF. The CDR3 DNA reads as TGTGCCAGCAGCGGAGGGACCGGGTTAGAGCAGTACTTC.

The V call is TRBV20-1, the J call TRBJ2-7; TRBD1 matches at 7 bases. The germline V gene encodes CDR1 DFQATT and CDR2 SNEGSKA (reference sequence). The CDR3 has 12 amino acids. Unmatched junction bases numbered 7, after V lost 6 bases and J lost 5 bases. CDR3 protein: CSARQGVNEQYF. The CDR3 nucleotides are TGCAGTGCACGACAGGGCGTCAACGAGCAGTACTTC.

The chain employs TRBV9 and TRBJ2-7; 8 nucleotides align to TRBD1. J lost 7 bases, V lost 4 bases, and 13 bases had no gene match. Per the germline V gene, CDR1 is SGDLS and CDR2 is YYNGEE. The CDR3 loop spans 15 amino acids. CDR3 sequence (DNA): TGTGCCAGCAGCAGAGGACAGGGACCCACGGGGGAGCAGTACTTC. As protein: CASSRGQGPTGEQYF.

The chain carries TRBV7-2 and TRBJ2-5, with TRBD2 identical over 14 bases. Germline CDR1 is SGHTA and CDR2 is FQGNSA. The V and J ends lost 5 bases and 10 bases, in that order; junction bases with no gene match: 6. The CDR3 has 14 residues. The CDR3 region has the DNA TGTGCCAGCAGCAAAGCCGGGACTAGCGGGAGCCAGTACTTC. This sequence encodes CASSKAGTSGSQYF.

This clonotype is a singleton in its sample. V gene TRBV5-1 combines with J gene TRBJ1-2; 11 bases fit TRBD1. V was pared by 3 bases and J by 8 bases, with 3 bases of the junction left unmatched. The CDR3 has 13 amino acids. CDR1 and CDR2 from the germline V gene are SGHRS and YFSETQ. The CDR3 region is CASSWDRGWGYTF. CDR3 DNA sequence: TGCGCCAGCAGCTGGGACAGGGGGTGGGGCTACACCTTC.

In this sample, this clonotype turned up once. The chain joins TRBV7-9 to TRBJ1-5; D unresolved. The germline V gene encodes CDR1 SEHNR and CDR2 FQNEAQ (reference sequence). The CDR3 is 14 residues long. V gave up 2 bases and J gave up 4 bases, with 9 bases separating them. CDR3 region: CASSLQAGNQPQHF. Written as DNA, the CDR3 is TGTGCCAGCAGCTTACAGGCGGGAAATCAGCCCCAGCATTTT.

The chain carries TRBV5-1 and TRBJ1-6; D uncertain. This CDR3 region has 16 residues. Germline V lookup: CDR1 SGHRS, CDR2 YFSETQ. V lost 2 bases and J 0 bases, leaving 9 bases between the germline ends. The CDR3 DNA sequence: TGCGCCAGCAGCTTCACCCCGAGCTCCTATAATTCACCCCTCCACTTT. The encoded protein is CASSFTPSSYNSPLHF.

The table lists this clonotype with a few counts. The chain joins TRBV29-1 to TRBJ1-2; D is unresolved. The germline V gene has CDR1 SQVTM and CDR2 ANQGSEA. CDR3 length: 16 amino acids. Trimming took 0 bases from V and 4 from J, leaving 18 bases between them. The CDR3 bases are TGCAGCGTTGAAGATCATGATAGCAGGAAGGGCTATGGCTACACCTTC. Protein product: CSVEDHDSRKGYGYTF.

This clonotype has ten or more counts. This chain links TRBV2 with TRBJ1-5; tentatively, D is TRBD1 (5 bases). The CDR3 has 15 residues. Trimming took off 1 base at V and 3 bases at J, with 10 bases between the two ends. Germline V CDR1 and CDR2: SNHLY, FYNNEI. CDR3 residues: CASSEVQGDNQPQHF. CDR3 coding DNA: TGTGCCAGCAGTGAAGTCCAGGGAGACAATCAGCCCCAGCATTTT.

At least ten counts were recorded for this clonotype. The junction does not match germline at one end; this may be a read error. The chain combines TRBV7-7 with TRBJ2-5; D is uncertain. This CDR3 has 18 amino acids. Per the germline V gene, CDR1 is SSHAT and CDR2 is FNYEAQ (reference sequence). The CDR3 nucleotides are TGTGCTAGCAGCTTGTGGGTTGGAACCAATGTTGGCCAAGAGACCCAGTACTTC. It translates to CASSLWVGTNVGQETQYF.

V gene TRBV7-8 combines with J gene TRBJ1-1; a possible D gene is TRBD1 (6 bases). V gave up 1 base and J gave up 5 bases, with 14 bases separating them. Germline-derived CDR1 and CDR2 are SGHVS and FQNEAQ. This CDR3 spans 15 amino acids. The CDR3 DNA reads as TGTGCCAGCAGCTTAGTTCTGGGGGCGGATACTGAAGCTTTCTTT. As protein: CASSLVLGADTEAFF.

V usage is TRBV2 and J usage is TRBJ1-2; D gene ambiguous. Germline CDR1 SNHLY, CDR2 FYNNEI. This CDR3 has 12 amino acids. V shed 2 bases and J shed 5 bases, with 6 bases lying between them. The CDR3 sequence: CASSEQEYGYTF. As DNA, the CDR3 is TGTGCCAGCAGTGAACAAGAGTATGGCTACACCTTC.

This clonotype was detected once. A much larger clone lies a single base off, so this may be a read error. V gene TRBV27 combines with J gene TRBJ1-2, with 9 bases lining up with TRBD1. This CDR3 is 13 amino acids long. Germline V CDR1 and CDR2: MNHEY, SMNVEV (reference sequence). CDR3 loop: CASSFRTGAGCTF. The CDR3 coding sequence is TGTGCCAGCAGTTTCCGGACAGGGGCGGGCTGCACCTTC.

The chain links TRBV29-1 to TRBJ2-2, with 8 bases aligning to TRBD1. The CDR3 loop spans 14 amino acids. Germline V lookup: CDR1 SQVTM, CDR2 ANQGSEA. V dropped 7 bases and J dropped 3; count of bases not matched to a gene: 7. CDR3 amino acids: CSANFRGHTGELFF. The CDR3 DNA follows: TGCAGCGCCAACTTCAGGGGGCACACCGGGGAGCTGTTTTTT.

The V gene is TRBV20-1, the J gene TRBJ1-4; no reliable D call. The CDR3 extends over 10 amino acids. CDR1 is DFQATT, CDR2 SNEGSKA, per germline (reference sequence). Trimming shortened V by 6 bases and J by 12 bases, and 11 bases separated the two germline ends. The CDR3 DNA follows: TGCAGTGCCTTGAGGGAGCAACTGTTTTTT. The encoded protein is CSALREQLFF.

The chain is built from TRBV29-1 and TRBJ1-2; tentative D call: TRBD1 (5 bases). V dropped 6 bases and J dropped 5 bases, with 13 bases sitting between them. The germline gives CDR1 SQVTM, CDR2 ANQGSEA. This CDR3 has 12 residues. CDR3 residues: CSVPGTWYGYTF. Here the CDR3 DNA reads TGCAGCGTCCCGGGGACGTGGTATGGCTACACCTTC.

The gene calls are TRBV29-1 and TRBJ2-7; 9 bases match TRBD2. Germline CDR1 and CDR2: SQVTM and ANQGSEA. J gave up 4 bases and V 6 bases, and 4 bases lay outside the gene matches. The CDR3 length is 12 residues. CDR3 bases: TGCAGCGTCCAAACTAGCGGGTACGAGCAGTACTTC. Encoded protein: CSVQTSGYEQYF.

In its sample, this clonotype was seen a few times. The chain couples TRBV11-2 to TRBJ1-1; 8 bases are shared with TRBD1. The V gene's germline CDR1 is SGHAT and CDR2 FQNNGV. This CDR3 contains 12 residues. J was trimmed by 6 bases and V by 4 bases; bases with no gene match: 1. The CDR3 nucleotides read TGTGCCAGCAGCTCAGGGGGCGCTGAAGCTTTCTTT. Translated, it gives CASSSGGAEAFF.

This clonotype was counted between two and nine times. In nucleotides, the CDR3 is TGTGCCAGCAGCCGGCGGGGGGCGGACGAGCAGTACTTC. Amino acid sequence: CASSRRGADEQYF. This rearrangement joins TRBV7-9 to TRBJ2-7; 8 bases line up with TRBD2. Germline assignment: CDR1 SEHNR and CDR2 FQNEAQ (reference sequence). The ends lost 5 bases at V and 5 bases at J; junction bases unmatched: 5. CDR3 length: 13 residues.

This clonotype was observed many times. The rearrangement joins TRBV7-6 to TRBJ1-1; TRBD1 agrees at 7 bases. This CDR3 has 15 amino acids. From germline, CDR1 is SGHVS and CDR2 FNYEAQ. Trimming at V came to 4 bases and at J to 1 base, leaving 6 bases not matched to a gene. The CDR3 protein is CASSSRQGTNTEAFF. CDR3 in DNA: TGTGCCAGCAGCTCCCGACAGGGTACGAACACTGAAGCTTTCTTT.

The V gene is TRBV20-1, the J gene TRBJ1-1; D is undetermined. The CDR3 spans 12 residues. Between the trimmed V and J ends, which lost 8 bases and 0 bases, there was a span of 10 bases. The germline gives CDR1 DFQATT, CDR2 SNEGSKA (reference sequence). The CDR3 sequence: CSLNSMNTEAFF. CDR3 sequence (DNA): TGCAGTCTTAACAGCATGAACACTGAAGCTTTCTTT.

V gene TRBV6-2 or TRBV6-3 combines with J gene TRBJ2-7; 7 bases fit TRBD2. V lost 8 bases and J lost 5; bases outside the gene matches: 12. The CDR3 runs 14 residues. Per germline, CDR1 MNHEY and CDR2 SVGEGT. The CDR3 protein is CASGDGGSKDEQYF. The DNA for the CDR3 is TGTGCCAGCGGTGACGGCGGGAGTAAGGACGAGCAGTACTTC.

Written as DNA, the CDR3 is TGTGCCAGCAGCGGGACTGCCGGAAACACCATATATTTT. It is translated as CASSGTAGNTIYF. The chain joins TRBV5-6 to TRBJ1-3; D may be TRBD1 (5 bases). CDR1 is SGHDT, CDR2 YYEEEE, per germline. The CDR3 spans 13 residues. V gave up 4 bases and J gave up 4 bases, with 9 bases separating them.

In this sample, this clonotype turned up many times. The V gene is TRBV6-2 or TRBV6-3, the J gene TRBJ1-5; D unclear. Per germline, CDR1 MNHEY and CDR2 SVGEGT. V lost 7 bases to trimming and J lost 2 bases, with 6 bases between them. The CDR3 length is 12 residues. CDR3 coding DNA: TGTGCCAGCAACCTGGGCAATCAGCCCCAGCATTTT. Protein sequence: CASNLGNQPQHF.

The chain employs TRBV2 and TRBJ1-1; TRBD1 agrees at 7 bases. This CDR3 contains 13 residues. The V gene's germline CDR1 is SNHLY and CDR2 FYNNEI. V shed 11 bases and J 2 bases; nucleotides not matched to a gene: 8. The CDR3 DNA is TGTGCCCGATCGGACAGGCTTAACACTGAAGCTTTCTTT. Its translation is CARSDRLNTEAFF.

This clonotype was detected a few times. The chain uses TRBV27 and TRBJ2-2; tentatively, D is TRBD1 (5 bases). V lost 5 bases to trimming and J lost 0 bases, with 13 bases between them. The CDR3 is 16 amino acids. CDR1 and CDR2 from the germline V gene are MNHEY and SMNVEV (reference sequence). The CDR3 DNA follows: TGTGCCAGCAGTCCTCCAGGCAGGGCGAACACCGGGGAGCTGTTTTTT. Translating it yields CASSPPGRANTGELFF.